This T cell receptor beta chain was documented in a study of liver allograft versus peripheral blood T cells. Study overall: Comparing T cell receptor repertoires in transplanted livers with those in recipients' peripheral blood was part of the design. General study results and limits: Liver allograft T cell receptor repertoires were reported to differ from peripheral blood repertoires.

Relative to its sample, this clonotype is medium-sized. The antigen is not known. TCRdb independently ran MiXCR on the reads; one entry per CDR3 protein. The table has 8,000 to 10,000 distinct CDR3 sequences, over 20% seen once. Germline CDR1 MNHEY, CDR2 SVGAGI. The CDR3 runs 16 residues. Between the trimmed V and J ends, which lost 1 base and 9 bases, there was a span of 21 bases. The chain has TRBV6-5 and TRBJ1-1, with D unresolved. The TCR originated in a human patient who had a liver transplant. Some T cells may be supplied by the graft donor. This CDR3 reads CASSYLGTSESGKAFF. Written as DNA, the CDR3 is TGTGCCAGCAGTTACTTGGGAACCAGCGAATCGGGGAAAGCTTTCTTT.